Reported below is one T cell receptor beta chain. As yet, its antigen is unknown. The patients chosen for sequencing had shown expansion of CD8+CD57+ cells (detected by flow cytometry). Diagnosis of severe acquired aplastic anemia applied to all patients. V was trimmed by 4 bases and J by 3 bases, leaving 17 bases between them. The germline V gene encodes CDR1 SGDLS and CDR2 YYNGEE. The CDR3 has 15 residues. The sample belongs to a study of CD8+CD57+ T cells in acquired aplastic anemia. Study context: Isolated CD4+ and CD8+ cells, once sorted, yielded DNA averaging roughly 3.2 ug.

Genomic DNA templated the TCR beta VDJ and CDR3 profiling. TCRdb passed the reads through MiXCR, listing each CDR3 protein once. The data show around 42,000 distinct CDR3 sequences, roughly 69% seen once. Study findings and constraints: Common to patients and controls were roughly 30 CD8+ CDR3 sequences.

Input material: sorted CD4+, CD8+, or CD8+CD57+ T cells (not recorded which) from PBMCs. The origin of this receptor is a human donor with aplastic anemia. The rearrangement links TRBV9 to TRBJ2-7; no clear D. The CDR3 here is CASSKAHTAIYEQYF. Here the CDR3 DNA reads TGTGCCAGCAGCAAAGCGCACACGGCGATCTACGAGCAGTACTTC.